The sequence of this TCR beta chain was determined in a study of T cells in Graves' hyperthyroidism and ophthalmopathy. Points from the study as a whole: Expanded thyroid clonotypes (above 0.001) were mostly also found in blood.

This clonotype was detected ten times or more. Its antigen remains unidentified. No ophthalmopathy progression within 18 months constituted stable Graves' hyperthyroidism. Used for diagnoses were clinical symptoms, serum thyroxine and TRAb, thyroid ultrasound and orbital computed tomography. RNA transcripts yielded amplified TCR beta CDR3 regions. The primer set for the first-round RT-PCR of the TCR CDR3 was HTBI. TCRdb reanalysed the multiplex PCR reads using MiXCR and keeps one entry per CDR3 protein. The table records about 210,000 distinct CDR3 sequences, roughly 15% of them present only once. Germline assignment: CDR1 MDHEN and CDR2 SYDVKM. The CDR3 spans 13 residues. V shed 6 bases and J shed 2 bases, with 9 bases lying between them.

This chain links TRBV28 with TRBJ2-3; D is unresolved. The TCR originated in a man aged 50-60 years with Graves' hyperthyroidism. Sequencing input: blood. CDR3 nucleotides: TGTGCCAGCAGCCGTGGAGACACAGATACGCAGTATTTT. It codes for CASSRGDTDTQYF.